This T cell receptor (beta chain) was recovered during a study of PD-1 blockade in classical Hodgkin lymphoma. Study-level information: Each patient was given nivolumab 3 mg/kg through a vein every 2 weeks. Study-level findings and limits: Newly diagnosed and completely responding patients shared comparable baseline diversity. Compared with healthy donors, newly diagnosed patients reportedly showed lower baseline TCR diversity. By C4D1, diversity of CD4+ TCRs had risen significantly, whereas that of CD8+ TCRs had not.

Every one of the patients relapsed after autologous stem cell transplantation (brentuximab vedotin exposure was variable). Profiling relied on immunoSEQ multiplex PCR, and the TCRdb table lists in-frame clones only, not all of them. The sample lists 50,000 to 85,000 clones, about 70% occurring once. Germline values: CDR1 SGHNT, CDR2 YENEEA. This CDR3 has 12 residues. Trimming shortened V by 1 base and J by 6 bases, and 6 bases separated the two germline ends. Comment on this clone: Its cognate antigen is unknown.

The chain links TRBV11-3 to TRBJ1-1; D unclear. This receptor was taken from a human donor with classical Hodgkin lymphoma. This sample comprised peripheral blood mononuclear cells (PBMCs), obtained before the second cycle of nivolumab. The CDR3 region is CASSLVGAEAFF. The CDR3 DNA sequence: TGTGCCAGCAGCTTAGTTGGCGCTGAAGCTTTCTTT.